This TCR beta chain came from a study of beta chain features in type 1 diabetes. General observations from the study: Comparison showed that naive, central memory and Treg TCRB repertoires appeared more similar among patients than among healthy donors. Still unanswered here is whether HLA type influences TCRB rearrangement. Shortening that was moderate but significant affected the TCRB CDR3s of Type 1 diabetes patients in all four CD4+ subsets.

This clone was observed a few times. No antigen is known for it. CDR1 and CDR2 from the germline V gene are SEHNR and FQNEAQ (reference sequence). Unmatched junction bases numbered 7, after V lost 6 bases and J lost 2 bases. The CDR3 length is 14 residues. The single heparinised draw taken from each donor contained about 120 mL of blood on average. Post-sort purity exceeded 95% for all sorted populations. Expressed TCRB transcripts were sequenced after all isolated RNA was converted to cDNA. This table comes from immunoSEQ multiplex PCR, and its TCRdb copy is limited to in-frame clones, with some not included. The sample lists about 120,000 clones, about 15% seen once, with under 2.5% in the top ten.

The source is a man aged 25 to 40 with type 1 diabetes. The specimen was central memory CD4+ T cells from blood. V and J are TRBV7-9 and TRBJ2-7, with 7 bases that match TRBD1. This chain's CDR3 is CASSYDRAPYEQYF. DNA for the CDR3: TGTGCCAGCAGTTATGACAGGGCACCCTACGAGCAGTACTTC.